Listed below are T cell receptor beta chains from one sample, sequenced in a study of beta chain features in type 1 diabetes. Sequencing was performed with immunoSEQ multiplex PCR; in TCRdb, only in-frame clones are kept and a portion is missing. The profile shows a few hundred thousand clones, roughly 12% of them singletons. The sequencing input was naive CD4+ T cells from blood. Receptors were obtained from a young woman with type 1 diabetes. The CDR3 runs from the conserved cysteine through the conserved F or W. A D gene is named only where the DNA matches it firmly. The size entry is marked missing in some rows and otherwise reads once, few, many or a size class.

V gene	J gene	clone size	D gene	CDR3 DNA	CDR3 protein
TRBV18	TRBJ2-2	few	TRBD1	TGTGCCAGCTCACCACTACAGGGGTCCCGCACCGGGGAGCTGTTTTTT	CASSPLQGSRTGELFF
TRBV11-3	TRBJ1-1	-	-	TGTGCCAGCAGCCCCCGAGGAGGAAACACTGAAGCTTTCTTT	CASSPRGGNTEAFF
TRBV28	TRBJ1-1	-	-	TGTGCCAGCAGTTCCAGCGGCGACCCGAAGGTCGCTGAAGCTTTCTTT	CASSSSGDPKVAEAFF
TRBV27	TRBJ2-7	-	-	TGTGCCAGCAGTTTCTGGCTAGGTGCCTACGAGCAGTACTTC	CASSFWLGAYEQYF
TRBV6-5	TRBJ2-5	-	-	TGTGCCAGCAGTTATTGGTTGGGCTCAAAAGAGACCCAGTACTTC	CASSYWLGSKETQYF
TRBV18	TRBJ1-5	few	TRBD1	TGTGCCAGCTCACCACGAGGGGGGCAGGGGGTAAATCAGCCCCAGCATTTT	CASSPRGGQGVNQPQHF
TRBV4-3	TRBJ2-4	-	TRBD1	TGCGCCAGCAGCCAAGGTTCGGGACAGGGGATAAACATTCAGTACTTC	CASSQGSGQGINIQYF
TRBV19	TRBJ2-1	few	-	TGTGCCAGTAGCCAGGGGACCTACAATGAGCAGTTCTTC	CASSQGTYNEQFF
TRBV28	TRBJ2-7	-	TRBD1	TGTGCCAGCAGTCCATCAGGGGGCTACGAGCAGTACTTC	CASSPSGGYEQYF
TRBV5-1	TRBJ2-3	-	TRBD2	TGCGCCAGCAGCTTTCAATCGACTAGCGGGATGGTAGATACGCAGTATTTT	CASSFQSTSGMVDTQYF
TRBV2	TRBJ2-7	-	-	TGTGCCAGCAGTGCGAGCTGGGCGGGCGACTCCTACGAGCAGTACTTC	CASSASWAGDSYEQYF
TRBV11-2	TRBJ2-3	-	-	TGTGCCAGCAGCTTACAGGGCGCGGCGCGGCATTTT	CASSLQGAARHF
TRBV19	TRBJ2-1	few	TRBD2	TGTGCCAGTAGTATCGGTAGCGGGAGATCAAATGAGCAGTTCTTC	CASSIGSGRSNEQFF
TRBV7-2	TRBJ2-7	-	-	TGTGCCAGCAGCCGAAACAGGGAGAGCTCCTACGAGCAGTACTTC	CASSRNRESSYEQYF
TRBV5-1	TRBJ2-1	-	TRBD2	TGCGCCAGCAGCCCCATCAATAGCGGGGCCCCCGATGAGCAGTTCTTC	CASSPINSGAPDEQFF
TRBV18	TRBJ2-1	few	-	TGTGCCAGCTCACCAGCCAGCGGACCCTACAATGAGCAGTTCTTC	CASSPASGPYNEQFF
TRBV4-3	TRBJ2-1	-	-	TGCGCCAGCAGCCAACTTGGACTCCTCCGCGCCTACAATGAGCAGTTCTTC	CASSQLGLLRAYNEQFF
TRBV5-1	TRBJ1-2	-	TRBD1	TGCGCCAGCAGCCCAGGGACAGGGGACAATTACTATGGCTACACCTTC	CASSPGTGDNYYGYTF
TRBV12-5	TRBJ1-1	-	-	TGTGCTAGTGGTTTGGGCGATCGGGGGACTGAAGCTTTCTTT	CASGLGDRGTEAFF
TRBV11-3	TRBJ2-1	few	TRBD2	TGTGCCAGCAGCTTAGGGGGCGGGAGTGTCTATGAGCAGTTCTTC	CASSLGGGSVYEQFF
TRBV28	TRBJ2-7	-	-	TGTGCCAGCAGTCAATCTTCAGCGCTCGAGCAGTACTTC	CASSQSSALEQYF
TRBV10-1	TRBJ2-1	-	TRBD2	TGCGCCAGCAGTGAGGGCGGGAGGGCCGTCGATGAGCAGTTCTTC	CASSEGGRAVDEQFF
TRBV7-9	TRBJ2-1	-	TRBD2	TGTGCCAGCAGTGATGAGCGGGAGAGCTACAATGAGCAGTTCTTC	CASSDERESYNEQFF
TRBV21-1	TRBJ1-1	few	-	TGTGCCAGCAGCAAAGGAGAGTCTGACACTGAAGCTTTCTTT	CASSKGESDTEAFF
TRBV30	TRBJ1-1	-	-	TGTGCCTGGATCACGAGAGTTAAGGGGACTGAAGCTTTCTTT	CAWITRVKGTEAFF
TRBV15	TRBJ2-1	few	-	TGTGCCACCAGCACCACTGGGAGCTTGATCTTC	CATSTTGSLIF